The subject of this entry is one T cell receptor beta chain. This sample is part of a study of blood T cell repertoires in COVID-19. For the study at large: COVID-19 samples from acute and convalescent phases originated in the United States, Italy and Spain. The analysed material was cDNA or gDNA that came from T cells, B-cell-depleted T cells, or PBMCs.

Trimming stripped 3 bases from V and 3 bases from J, with 9 bases between. This CDR3 has 13 amino acids. CDR1 and CDR2 from the germline V gene are SGHVS and FQNEAQ. Produced via immunoSEQ multiplex PCR; TCRdb's table is partial and in-frame only. The sample has around 140,000 clones; 84% are singletons. The genes are TRBV7-8 and TRBJ2-7; tentatively, D is TRBD2 (5 bases). Sequenced material: peripheral blood. The TCR comes from a human donor in a cohort sampled during active COVID-19. The DNA for the CDR3 is TGTGCCAGCAGCTTCGGGGAGTACTACGAGCAGTACGTC. It translates to CASSFGEYYEQYV.